Included here is one T cell receptor (beta chain) sequence, with context. Its antigen is currently unknown. Looked up from germline, CDR1 is MNHEY and CDR2 is SVGAGI. This CDR3 contains 15 residues. After removal of 6 bases from V and 0 bases from J, the junction contained 4 bases not matched to a gene. Tagging with unique molecular identifiers was a feature of the TCR beta cDNA libraries. TCRdb called the PCR reads again in MiXCR, with one record for every CDR3 protein. The top ten hold roughly 0.54% of the sample, which has hundreds of thousands of distinct CDR3 sequences, roughly 27% seen once. These data originate in a study of post-analysis software for immune sequencing data. Regarding the study as a whole: Controls had lower frequencies than patients of a few TRBV segments, which included TRBV5-6, TRBV5-1 and TRBV20-1. Controls' normalized Chao1 diversity significantly exceeded that of multiple sclerosis patients.

The sample taken for sequencing was blood. This clonotype was sampled from a girl between 10 and 17 years old with multiple sclerosis. The genes are TRBV6-5 and TRBJ2-1, with 8 bases matching TRBD1. The CDR3 DNA follows: TGTGCCAGCAGACCCACAGGGGGCTCCTACAATGAGCAGTTCTTC. As protein: CASRPTGGSYNEQFF.